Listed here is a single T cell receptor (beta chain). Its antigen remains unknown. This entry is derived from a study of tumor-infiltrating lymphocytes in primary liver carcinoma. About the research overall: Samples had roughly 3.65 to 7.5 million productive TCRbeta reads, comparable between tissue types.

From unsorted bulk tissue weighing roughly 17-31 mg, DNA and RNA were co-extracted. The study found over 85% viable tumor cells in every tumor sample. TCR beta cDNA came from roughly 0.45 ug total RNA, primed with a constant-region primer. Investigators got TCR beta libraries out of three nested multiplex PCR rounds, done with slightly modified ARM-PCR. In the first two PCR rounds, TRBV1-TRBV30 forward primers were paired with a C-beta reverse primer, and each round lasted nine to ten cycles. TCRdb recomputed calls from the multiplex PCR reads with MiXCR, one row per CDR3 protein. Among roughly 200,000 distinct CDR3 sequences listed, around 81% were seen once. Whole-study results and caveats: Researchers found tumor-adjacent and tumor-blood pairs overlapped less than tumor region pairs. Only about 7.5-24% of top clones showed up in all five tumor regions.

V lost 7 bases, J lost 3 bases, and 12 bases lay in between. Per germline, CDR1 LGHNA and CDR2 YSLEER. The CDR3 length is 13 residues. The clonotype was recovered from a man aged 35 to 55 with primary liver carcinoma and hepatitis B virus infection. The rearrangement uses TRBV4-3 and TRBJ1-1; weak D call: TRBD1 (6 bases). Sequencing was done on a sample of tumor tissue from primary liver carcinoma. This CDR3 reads CASIQGGYTEAFF. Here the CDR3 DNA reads TGCGCCAGCATTCAAGGGGGGTACACTGAAGCTTTCTTT.